These 22 T cell receptor beta chains were sequenced from one sample in a study of blood T cells in healthy people across ages (dated by TCRdb to the mid-2010s). The library came from 5' RACE. A second 7 to 11 cycle PCR used a sample-barcoded 5' primer and a J-beta primer mix. Using fastp at Q25 and MiXCR, TCRdb reprocessed the public reads and kept productive beta chains. Each entry is one CDR3 protein sequence, shown with its most common DNA and genes. Within this sample are around 1,900,000 distinct CDR3 sequences, with 39% of them counted one time only. The top ten clones comprise 20% to 25% of the sample. Sequencing was performed on blood. These receptor sequences come from a human donor in good health.

CDR3 protein: CASSGRPGTEAFF. CDR3 DNA sequence: TGTGCCAGCAGTGGGCGGCCGGGTACTGAAGCTTTCTTT. V and J are TRBV7-3 and TRBJ1-1; D ambiguous. CDR1 is SGHTA, CDR2 FQGTGA, per germline. V was trimmed by 6 bases and J by 5 bases, leaving 13 bases between them. The CDR3 sequence is 13 residues long.

The chain joins TRBV20-1 to TRBJ2-1; a possible D gene is TRBD2 (5 bases). CDR1 and CDR2 from the germline V gene are DFQATT and SNEGSKA (reference sequence). The V end was cut by 0 bases, the J end by 10 bases, with 13 bases between. The CDR3 spans 13 residues. CDR3 nucleotide sequence: TGCAGTGCTAGAGATGTCTGGAGGAGGGAGCAGTTCTTC. Translated: CSARDVWRREQFF.

This clonotype has a handful of counts. This rearrangement joins TRBV5-1 to TRBJ2-5, with 7 positions matching TRBD2. Germline trimming cut 4 bases from V and 3 bases from J; bases unmatched to any gene: 9. Germline CDR1 and CDR2: SGHRS and YFSETQ. The length of the CDR3 is 15 residues. CDR3 in amino acids: CASSRTLRGEETQYF. The CDR3 DNA reads TGCGCCAGCAGCCGGACACTCCGGGGGGAAGAGACCCAGTACTTC.

This clonotype was detected only a few times. The chain recombines TRBV28 with TRBJ2-7, with D perhaps matching TRBD2 (5 bases). The V gene lost 8 bases and the J gene lost 3 bases, with 14 bases spanning the gap. This CDR3 has 13 amino acids. Germline V lookup: CDR1 MDHEN, CDR2 SYDVKM. The CDR3 DNA follows: TGTGCCAGCGGCGGACTGGGTCTCTACGAGCAGTACTTC. Its protein is CASGGLGLYEQYF.

This chain joins TRBV6-2 or TRBV6-3 and TRBJ2-1, with no clear D. The CDR3 loop spans 14 amino acids. From germline, CDR1 is MNHEY and CDR2 SVGEGT. Trimming left V 4 bases short and J 2 bases short, with 9 bases between. CDR3 loop: CASSWVGTYNEQFF. DNA of the CDR3: TGTGCCAGCAGTTGGGTAGGGACCTACAATGAGCAGTTCTTC.

The CDR3 DNA sequence: TGTGCCAGCAGCTTAGAGTTTGGTGGGGGGCCACCATACTATGGCTACACCTTC. Residues: CASSLEFGGGPPYYGYTF. The chain couples TRBV11-2 to TRBJ1-2, with D possibly TRBD1 on 6 matching bases. This CDR3 region has 18 residues. The V gene lost 0 bases and the J gene lost 3 bases, with 20 bases spanning the gap. CDR1 SGHAT and CDR2 FQNNGV come from the germline V gene.

The rearrangement links TRBV20-1 to TRBJ2-7; a weak D match, TRBD1 (6 bases). The CDR3 has 11 residues. Germline V gene sequence: CDR1 DFQATT, CDR2 SNEGSKA (reference sequence). V lost 8 bases and J lost 0, with 8 bases in between. The DNA for the CDR3 is TGCAGTCAGGGGACCTCCTACGAGCAGTACTTC. It yields the protein CSQGTSYEQYF.

Remarks on this clonotype: The junction departs from germline at one end; a sequencing error may be responsible. The rearrangement uses TRBV10-3 and TRBJ1-3; 7 nucleotides match TRBD1. Germline lookup yields CDR1 ENHRY and CDR2 SYGVKD. The CDR3 spans 17 residues. CDR3 coding DNA: TGTGCCATCAGTGAGTGGACAGGCCAAAGCTCTGGAAGCACCATATATTTT. Its translation is CAISEWTGQSSGSTIYF.

The chain joins TRBV20-1 to TRBJ2-1; D is unclear. The end of the DNA is better explained by TRBJ2-7, so the J call may be wrong. This CDR3 spans 16 amino acids. The germline V gene encodes CDR1 DFQATT and CDR2 SNEGSKA (reference sequence). CDR3 in DNA: TGCAGTGCGGCAGGTGGGTTCAAGTGTCGTCACTACGAGCAGTACTTC. This sequence encodes CSAAGGFKCRHYEQYF.

The chain recombines TRBV7-2 with TRBJ2-3; the D gene is possibly TRBD1 (6 bases). This CDR3 region has 14 residues. Germline values: CDR1 SGHTA, CDR2 FQGNSA. The V and J ends lost 4 bases and 9 bases respectively, with 17 bases between them. The CDR3 loop reads CASSSRRGVGTQYF. In nucleotides, the CDR3 is TGTGCCAGCAGCTCCCGCAGGGGAGTAGGAACGCAGTATTTT.

This clonotype was seen only a few times. This chain joins TRBV7-9 and TRBJ2-3; the D gene could be TRBD1 or TRBD2 (5 bases each). CDR1 and CDR2 from the germline V gene are SEHNR and FQNEAQ (reference sequence). The CDR3 consists of 18 residues. Trimming shortened V by 4 bases and J by 1 base, and 21 bases separated the two germline ends. CDR3: CASSWAVGGTPGTDTQYF. CDR3 DNA: TGTGCCAGCAGCTGGGCGGTTGGTGGGACCCCCGGCACAGATACGCAGTATTTT.

This clonotype came up a few times. The chain carries TRBV4-1 and TRBJ1-2, with TRBD1 as a possible D gene (6 bases). The germline gives CDR1 MGHRA, CDR2 YSYEKL. V lost 2 bases and J lost 6, with 19 bases in between. The length of the CDR3 is 16 residues. The CDR3 region has the DNA TGCGCCAGCAGCCAAAAGTTCCGGGGGCGATACGATGGCTACACCTTC. This sequence encodes CASSQKFRGRYDGYTF.

CDR3 in amino acids: CAISSRGDTQYF. The DNA for the CDR3 is TGTGCCATCAGTAGTAGGGGGGATACGCAGTATTTT. The chain uses TRBV10-3 and TRBJ2-3; tentative D call: TRBD1 (6 bases). The V end was cut by 5 bases, the J end by 6 bases, with 9 bases between. The CDR3 sequence is 12 residues long. Germline loops: CDR1 ENHRY, CDR2 SYGVKD.

The chain employs TRBV4-3 and TRBJ2-1; 8 bases line up with TRBD1. CDR1 is LGHNA and CDR2 is YSLEER in the germline V gene. This CDR3 has 14 amino acids. Losses at the gene ends were 6 bases for V and 2 bases for J; bases not matched to a gene: 3. In DNA, the CDR3 is TGCGCCAGCAGGGAACAGGGGGCCTACAATGAGCAGTTCTTC. It yields the protein CASREQGAYNEQFF.

This clonotype was detected a few times. The chain carries TRBV27 and TRBJ2-7, with 7 bases that match TRBD1. Germline V CDR1 and CDR2: MNHEY, SMNVEV (reference sequence). Trimming at V came to 4 bases and at J to 2 bases, leaving 5 bases not matched to a gene. The CDR3 has 14 residues. The CDR3 region is CASSSHDRAYEQYF. In DNA form, the CDR3 reads TGTGCCAGCAGTTCCCACGACAGGGCCTACGAGCAGTACTTC.

J is TRBJ1-6 and V is TRBV7-9; D gene ambiguous. CDR1 and CDR2 from the germline V gene are SEHNR and FQNEAQ (reference sequence). The CDR3 runs to 15 residues. V dropped 5 bases and J dropped 8 bases, with 16 bases sitting between them. CDR3 amino acids: CASSPRTGPDSPLHF. CDR3 nucleotide sequence: TGTGCCAGCAGCCCCCGGACCGGGCCTGATTCACCCCTCCACTTT. The variable domain in full, completed from reference TRBV7-9 and TRBJ1-6, reads DTGVSQNPRHKITKRGQNVTFRCDPISEHNRLYWYRQTLGQGPEFLTYFQNEAQLEKSRLLSDRFSAERPKGSFSTLEIQRTEQGDSAMYLCASSPRTGPDSPLHFGNGTRLTVT.

The V and J genes are TRBV7-2 and TRBJ2-1; a weak D match, TRBD1 (5 bases). With 1 base removed from V and 3 bases from J, the gap between germline ends came to 7 bases. In germline, CDR1 is SGHTA, CDR2 FQGNSA. The CDR3 contains 14 residues. The CDR3 spells CASSLVTVYNEQFF. CDR3 DNA sequence: TGTGCCAGCAGCTTAGTGACAGTCTACAATGAGCAGTTCTTC.

The table lists this clonotype with a few counts. CDR3 sequence reads: CASSLLSGGSSYNEQFF. The CDR3 nucleotides are TGTGCCAGCAGCTTACTTTCTGGGGGAAGCTCCTACAATGAGCAGTTCTTC. The rearrangement uses TRBV7-3 and TRBJ2-1, with D perhaps TRBD1 or TRBD2 (5 bases each). Germline CDR1 SGHTA, CDR2 FQGTGA. The CDR3 covers 17 residues. V was shortened by 2 bases and J by 0 bases, with 14 bases between the two germline ends.

This clonotype was seen a handful of times. The chain combines TRBV29-1 with TRBJ2-1; D could derive from TRBD1 or TRBD2 (5 bases each). Germline loops: CDR1 SQVTM, CDR2 ANQGSEA. This CDR3 comprises 15 residues. The V gene lost 4 bases and the J gene lost 0 bases, with 13 bases spanning the gap. The CDR3 reads CSVGLGASSYNEQFF. The CDR3 coding sequence is TGCAGCGTTGGACTCGGGGCTAGCTCCTACAATGAGCAGTTCTTC.

This clonotype was seen at least ten times. V usage is TRBV29-1 and J usage is TRBJ2-3; TRBD1 or TRBD2 may be the D gene (5 bases each). Germline-derived CDR1 and CDR2 are SQVTM and ANQGSEA. The CDR3 has 12 residues. With 0 bases removed from V and 9 bases from J, the gap between germline ends came to 10 bases. The CDR3 nucleotides read TGCAGCGTTGAAGACGGGACCCCCACGCAGTATTTT. It specifies CSVEDGTPTQYF.

The chain recombines TRBV5-1 with TRBJ2-5, with TRBD2 identical over 12 bases. The CDR3 totals 15 residues. Germline V CDR1 and CDR2: SGHRS, YFSETQ. V lost 4 bases and J lost 5; bases outside the gene matches: 6. CDR3 protein: CASSASGTSGETQYF. The CDR3 DNA sequence: TGCGCCAGCAGCGCCTCCGGGACTAGCGGGGAGACCCAGTACTTC.

The chain combines TRBV15 with TRBJ2-3; D unresolved. The germline CDR1 and CDR2 sequences are LNHNV and YYDKDF (reference sequence). Trimming removed 3 bases from V and 0 bases from J, with 7 bases in between. The CDR3 consists of 14 residues. DNA for the CDR3: TGTGCCACCAGCAGCCCTCACAGCACAGATACGCAGTATTTT. This translates into CATSSPHSTDTQYF. Variable domain in full (rest from reference TRBV15 and TRBJ2-3): DAMVIQNPRYQVTQFGKPVTLSCSQTLNHNVMYWYQQKSSQAPKLLFHYYDKDFNNEADTPDNFQSRRPNTSFCFLDIRSPGLGDTAMYLCATSSPHSTDTQYFGPGTRLTVL.